This T cell receptor beta chain was profiled in a study of tumor-infiltrating lymphocytes in primary liver carcinoma. Per germline, CDR1 SGHDT and CDR2 YYEEEE. V shed 2 bases and J 6 bases; nucleotides not matched to a gene: 4. The CDR3 spans 14 residues. From unsorted bulk tissue weighing 20-30 mg, DNA and RNA were co-extracted. The patients carried chronic HBV infection and had received no treatment. The authors made TCR beta cDNA from around 500 ng total RNA with a constant-region primer. Three nested multiplex PCR rounds, a slightly modified ARM-PCR method, built the TCR beta libraries. The first two PCR rounds, roughly 9 cycles each, used TRBV1-TRBV30 forward primers and a C-beta reverse primer. Via MiXCR, TCRdb re-called the multiplex PCR reads, giving one row per CDR3 protein. The table shows tens of thousands of distinct CDR3 sequences, with about 80% occurring only once. Ten or more counts support this clonotype.

The sequence was collected from a man aged 35-49 years with primary liver carcinoma and hepatitis B virus infection. The rearrangement uses TRBV5-6 and TRBJ2-5; 10 positions match TRBD1. Material: liver tumor tissue from sampling region 5. As to subset: tumor region T5, tumor centre. This CDR3 reads CASSFQDRGKTQYF. CDR3 nucleotide sequence: TGTGCCAGCAGCTTCCAGGACAGGGGGAAGACCCAGTACTTC.